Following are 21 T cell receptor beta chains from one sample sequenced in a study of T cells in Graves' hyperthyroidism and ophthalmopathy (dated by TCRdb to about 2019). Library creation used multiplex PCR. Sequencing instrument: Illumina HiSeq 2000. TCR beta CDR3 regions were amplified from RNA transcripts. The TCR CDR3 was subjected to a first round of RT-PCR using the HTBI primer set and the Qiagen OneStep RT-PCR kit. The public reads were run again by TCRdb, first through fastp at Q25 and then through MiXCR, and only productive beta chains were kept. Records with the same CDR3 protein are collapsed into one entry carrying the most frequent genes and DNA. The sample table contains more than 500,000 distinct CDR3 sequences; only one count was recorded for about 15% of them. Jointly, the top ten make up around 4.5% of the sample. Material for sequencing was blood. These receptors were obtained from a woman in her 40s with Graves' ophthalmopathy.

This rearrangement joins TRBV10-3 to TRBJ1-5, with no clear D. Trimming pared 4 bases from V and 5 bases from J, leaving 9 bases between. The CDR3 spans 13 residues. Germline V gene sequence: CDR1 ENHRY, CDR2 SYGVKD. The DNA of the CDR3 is TGTGCCATCAGTGTAAGTGTGGATCAGCCCCAGCATTTT. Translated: CAISVSVDQPQHF.

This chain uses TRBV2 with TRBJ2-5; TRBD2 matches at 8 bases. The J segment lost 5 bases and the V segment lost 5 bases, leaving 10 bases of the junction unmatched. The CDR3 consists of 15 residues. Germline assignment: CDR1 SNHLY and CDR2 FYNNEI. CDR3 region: CASSKRGPAGETQYF. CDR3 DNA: TGTGCCAGCAGTAAGCGGGGGCCGGCTGGGGAGACCCAGTACTTC. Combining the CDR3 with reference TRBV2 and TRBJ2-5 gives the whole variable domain EPEVTQTPSHQVTQMGQEVILRCVPISNHLYFYWYRQILGQKVEFLVSFYNNEISEKSEIFDDQFSVERPDGSNFTLKIRSTKLEDSAMYFCASSKRGPAGETQYFGPGTRLLVL.

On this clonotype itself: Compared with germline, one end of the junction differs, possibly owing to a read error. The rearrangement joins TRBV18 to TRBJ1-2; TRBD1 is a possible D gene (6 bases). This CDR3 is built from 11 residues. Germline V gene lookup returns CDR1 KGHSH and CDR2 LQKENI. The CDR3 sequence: CASSEGGRQVF. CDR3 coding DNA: TGTGCCAGCTCAGAAGGTGGGAGACAGGTCTTC.

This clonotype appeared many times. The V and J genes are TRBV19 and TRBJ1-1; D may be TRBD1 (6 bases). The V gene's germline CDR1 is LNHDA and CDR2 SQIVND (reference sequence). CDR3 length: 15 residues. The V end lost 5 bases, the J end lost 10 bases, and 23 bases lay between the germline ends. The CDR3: CASSPPGGGPKGAFF. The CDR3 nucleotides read TGTGCCAGTAGTCCTCCTGGAGGGGGGCCTAAAGGAGCTTTCTTT.

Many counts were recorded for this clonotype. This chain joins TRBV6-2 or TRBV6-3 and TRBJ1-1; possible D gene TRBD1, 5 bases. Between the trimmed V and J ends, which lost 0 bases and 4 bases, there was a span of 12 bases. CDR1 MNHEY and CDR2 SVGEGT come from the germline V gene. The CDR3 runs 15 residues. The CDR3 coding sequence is TGTGCCAGCAGTTACTCGAGTCAGGGAGGCACTGAAGCTTTCTTT. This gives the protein CASSYSSQGGTEAFF.

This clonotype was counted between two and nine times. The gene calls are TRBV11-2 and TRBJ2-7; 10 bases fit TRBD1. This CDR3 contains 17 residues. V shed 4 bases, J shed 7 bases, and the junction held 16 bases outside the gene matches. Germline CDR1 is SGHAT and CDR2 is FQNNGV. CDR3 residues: CASSSRPTGGGGREQYF. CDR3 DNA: TGTGCCAGCAGCTCCCGTCCGACAGGGGGCGGAGGAAGGGAGCAGTACTTC.

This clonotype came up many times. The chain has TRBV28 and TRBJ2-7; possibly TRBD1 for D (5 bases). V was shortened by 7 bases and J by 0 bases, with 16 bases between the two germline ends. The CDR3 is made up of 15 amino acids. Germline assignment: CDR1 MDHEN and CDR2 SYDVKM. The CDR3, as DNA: TGTGCCAGCACAACTGACAGAGGCTACTCCTACGAGCAGTACTTC. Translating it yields CASTTDRGYSYEQYF.

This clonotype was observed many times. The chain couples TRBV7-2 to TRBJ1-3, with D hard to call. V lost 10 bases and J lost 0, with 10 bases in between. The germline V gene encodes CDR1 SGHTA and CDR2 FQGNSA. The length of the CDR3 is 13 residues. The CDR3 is CATAPDSGNTIYF. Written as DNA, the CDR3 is TGTGCCACCGCTCCCGACTCTGGAAACACCATATATTTT. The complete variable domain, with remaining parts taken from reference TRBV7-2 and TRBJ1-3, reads GAGVSQSPSNKVTEKGKDVELRCDPISGHTALYWYRQSLGQGLEFLIYFQGNSAPDKSGLPSDRFSAERTGGSVSTLTIQRTQQEDSAVYLCATAPDSGNTIYFGEGSWLTVV.

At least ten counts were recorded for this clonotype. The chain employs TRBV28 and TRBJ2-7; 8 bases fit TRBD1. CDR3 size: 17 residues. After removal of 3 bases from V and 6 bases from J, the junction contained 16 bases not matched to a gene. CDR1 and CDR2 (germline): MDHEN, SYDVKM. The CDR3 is CASSFSNDRGVWAEQYF. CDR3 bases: TGTGCCAGCAGTTTTTCAAATGACAGGGGAGTTTGGGCCGAGCAGTACTTC.

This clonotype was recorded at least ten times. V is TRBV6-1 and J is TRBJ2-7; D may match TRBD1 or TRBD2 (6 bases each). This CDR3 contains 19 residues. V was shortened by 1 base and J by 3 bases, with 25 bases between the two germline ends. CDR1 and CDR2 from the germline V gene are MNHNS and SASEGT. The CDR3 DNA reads TGTGCCAGCAGTGAAGTCCCTTCGGGGGCAACCGCTTGGGGCTACGAGCAGTACTTC. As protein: CASSEVPSGATAWGYEQYF.

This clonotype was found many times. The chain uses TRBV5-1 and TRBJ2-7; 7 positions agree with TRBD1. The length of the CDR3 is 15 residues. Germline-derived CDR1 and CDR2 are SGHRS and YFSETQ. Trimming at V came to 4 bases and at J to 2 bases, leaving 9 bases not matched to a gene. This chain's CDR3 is CASSIGTATTYEQYF. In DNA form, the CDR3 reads TGCGCCAGCAGCATCGGGACAGCCACCACCTACGAGCAGTACTTC.

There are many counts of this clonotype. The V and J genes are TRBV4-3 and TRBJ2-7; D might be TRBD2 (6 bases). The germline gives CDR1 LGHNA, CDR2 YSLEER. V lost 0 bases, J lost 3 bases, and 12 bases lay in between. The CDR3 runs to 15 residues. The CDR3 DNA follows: TGCGCCAGCAGCCAAGATAGTGGTAGCGGCTACGAGCAGTACTTC. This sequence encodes CASSQDSGSGYEQYF.

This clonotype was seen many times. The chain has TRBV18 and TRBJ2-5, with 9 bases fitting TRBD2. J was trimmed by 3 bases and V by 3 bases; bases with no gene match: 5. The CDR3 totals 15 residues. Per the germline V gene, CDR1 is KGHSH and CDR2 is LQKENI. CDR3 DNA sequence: TGTGCCAGCTCACCCCAGACTAGCGGAGAAGAGACCCAGTACTTC. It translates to CASSPQTSGEETQYF.

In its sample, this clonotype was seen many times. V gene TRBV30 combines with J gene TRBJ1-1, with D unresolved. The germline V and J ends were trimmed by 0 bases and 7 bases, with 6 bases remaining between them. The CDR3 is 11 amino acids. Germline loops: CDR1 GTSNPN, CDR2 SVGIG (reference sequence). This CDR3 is CAWSVRGEAFF. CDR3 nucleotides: TGTGCCTGGAGTGTTCGCGGTGAAGCTTTCTTT. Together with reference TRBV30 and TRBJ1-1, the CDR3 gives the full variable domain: SQTIHQWPATLVQPVGSPLSLECTVEGTSNPNLYWYRQAAGRGLQLLFYSVGIGQISSEVPQNLSASRPQDRQFILSSKKLLLSDSGFYLCAWSVRGEAFFGQGTRLTVV.

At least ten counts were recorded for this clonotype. In nucleotides, the CDR3 is TGTGCCAGCAGTTCCCCCGGTGCGGGCGGCCCCTACGAGCAGTACTTC. Translation: CASSSPGAGGPYEQYF. The chain employs TRBV6-5 and TRBJ2-7, with D perhaps TRBD2 (5 bases). Germline V gives CDR1 MNHEY, CDR2 SVGAGI. This CDR3 contains 16 residues. Between the trimmed V and J ends, which lost 4 bases and 2 bases, there was a span of 18 bases.

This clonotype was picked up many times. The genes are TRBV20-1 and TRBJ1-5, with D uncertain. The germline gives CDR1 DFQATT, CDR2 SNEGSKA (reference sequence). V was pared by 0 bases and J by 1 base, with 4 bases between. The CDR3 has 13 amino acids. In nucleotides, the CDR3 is TGCAGTGCTAGAGATGTAAGCAATCAGCCCCAGCATTTT. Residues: CSARDVSNQPQHF.

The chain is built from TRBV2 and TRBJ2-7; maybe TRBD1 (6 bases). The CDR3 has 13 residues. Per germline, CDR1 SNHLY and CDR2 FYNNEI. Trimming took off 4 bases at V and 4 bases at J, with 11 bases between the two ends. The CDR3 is CASSVGQDYEQYF. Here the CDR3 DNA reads TGTGCCAGCAGTGTGGGACAAGATTACGAGCAGTACTTC.

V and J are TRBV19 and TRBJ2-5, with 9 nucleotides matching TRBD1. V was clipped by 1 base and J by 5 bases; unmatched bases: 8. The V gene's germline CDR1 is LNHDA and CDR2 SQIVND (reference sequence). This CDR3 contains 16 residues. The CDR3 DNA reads TGTGCCAGTAGTATAGTAGGGACAGGGAAGGCGGAGACCCAGTACTTC. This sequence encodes CASSIVGTGKAETQYF.

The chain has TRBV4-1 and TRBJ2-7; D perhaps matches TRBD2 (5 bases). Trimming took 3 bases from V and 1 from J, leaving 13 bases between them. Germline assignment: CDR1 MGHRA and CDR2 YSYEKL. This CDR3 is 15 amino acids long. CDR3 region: CASSQRVGGSYEQYF. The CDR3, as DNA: TGCGCCAGCAGCCAGAGGGTAGGTGGGTCCTACGAGCAGTACTTC.

The CDR3 spells CASSEEVHGGYTF. CDR3 nucleotide sequence: TGTGCCAGCAGTGAAGAGGTTCACGGGGGCTACACCTTC. This sequence joins TRBV12-3 or TRBV12-4 and TRBJ1-2; D is unclear. Trimming cost V 5 bases and J 8 bases, with 15 bases left between them. This CDR3 comprises 13 residues.

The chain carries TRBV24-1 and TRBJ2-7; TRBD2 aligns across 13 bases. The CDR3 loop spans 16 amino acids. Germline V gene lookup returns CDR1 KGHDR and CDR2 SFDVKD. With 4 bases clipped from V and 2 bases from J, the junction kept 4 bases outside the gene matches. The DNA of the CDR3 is TGTGCCACCAGTGACCGGACTAGCGGGAGTACCTACGAGCAGTACTTC. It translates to CATSDRTSGSTYEQYF.